This TCR beta chain appears in the sequencing data of a study of cytomegalovirus exposure and HLA in healthy donors. Regarding the study as a whole: In a later analysis, across HLA loci, associated TCR counts were highest for DRB1, lowest for HLA-C.

This clone was counted only a few times. The antigen is not known. The CDR3 sequence is 13 residues long. From germline, CDR1 is ENHRY and CDR2 SYGVKD. Trimming removed 7 bases at V and 4 bases at J, with 11 bases between. It was with 60 Vbeta and 13 Jbeta primers that the PCR ran. Repertoires were generated with immunoSEQ multiplex PCR, while TCRdb's copy carries only in-frame clones and drops some. The sample includes over 150,000 clones, 77% seen only once; the top ten take about 3.8%. The sequence derives from a woman in her fifties or sixties in good health and CMV-seropositive. Material for sequencing was PBMCs. V is TRBV10-3 and J is TRBJ1-3, with a possible D match to TRBD1 (5 bases). CDR3 DNA sequence: TGTGCCATCACTCAGGGTTCCGGAAACACCATATATTTT. It yields the protein CAITQGSGNTIYF.